The rows below give T cell receptor beta chains drawn from one sample of a study of vaccination effects on CD4 cells after COVID-19. Antigens of these TCRs are unknown. Sequenced by immunoSEQ multiplex PCR; TCRdb stores in-frame clones only, minus some. The profile shows tens of thousands of clones, roughly 76% of them singletons. The source was CD4+ T cells from PBMCs cultured with HCoV-NL63 spike peptides, collected before COVID-19 vaccination. The receptors were gathered from a human donor who received a COVID-19 vaccine. Both conserved end residues are part of each CDR3. The order of the fields is clone size, V gene, D gene, J gene, CDR3 protein, CDR3 DNA. D genes are given only for firm matches. The size of a clone is reported for some rows only, either as once, few or many, or as a class for expanded clones.

>.|TRBV6-5|.|TRBJ2-5
CASSYSRGLGTQYF
TGTGCCAGCAGTTACTCAAGGGGCCTCGGGACCCAGTACTTC
>.|TRBV24-1|.|TRBJ2-2
CATSVGRTANTGELFF
TGTGCCACCAGTGTTGGACGGACCGCGAACACCGGGGAGCTGTTTTTT
>.|TRBV7-2|.|TRBJ2-3
CASSLTGPGTADTQYF
TGTGCCAGCAGCCTCACGGGTCCCGGGACGGCAGATACGCAGTATTTT
>.|TRBV11-1|.|TRBJ2-1
CASSLDHGDNEQFF
TGTGCCAGCAGCTTAGATCACGGGGACAATGAGCAGTTCTTC
>.|TRBV19|.|TRBJ1-6
CASSILGNSPLHF
TGTGCCAGTAGTATCCTGGGTAATTCACCCCTCCACTTT
>.|TRBV5-1|.|TRBJ2-5
CASSLAGTRQETQYF
TGCGCCAGCAGTTTGGCCGGGACCCGTCAAGAGACCCAGTACTTC
>.|TRBV25-1|.|TRBJ2-5
CASSEYWETQYF
TGTGCCAGCAGTGAATATTGGGAGACCCAGTACTTC
>.|TRBV28|.|TRBJ1-2
CASSLGRGLANYGYTF
TGTGCCAGCAGTTTGGGACGGGGATTAGCTAACTATGGCTACACCTTC
>.|TRBV7-3|TRBD2|TRBJ2-2
CASSLMGGSNTGELFF
TGTGCCAGCAGCTTAATGGGGGGGTCGAACACCGGGGAGCTGTTTTTT
>.|TRBV28|.|TRBJ2-3
CASSFREGGYTDTQYF
TGTGCCAGCAGTTTCAGGGAAGGAGGGTACACAGATACGCAGTATTTT
>.|TRBV2|.|TRBJ2-2
CASSVNRPEDTGELFF
TGTGCCAGCAGTGTTAACAGGCCTGAGGACACCGGGGAGCTGTTTTTT
>few|TRBV5-1|TRBD1|TRBJ2-3
CASSLVVTGDGDTQYF
TGCGCCAGCAGCTTGGTGGTGACAGGGGACGGAGATACGCAGTATTTT
>.|TRBV4-2|TRBD1|TRBJ1-4
CASSDRGRENEKLFF
TGTGCCAGCAGCGACAGGGGTAGGGAGAATGAAAAACTGTTTTTT
>.|TRBV2|.|TRBJ1-5
CASSEYGVRNQPQHF
TGTGCCAGCAGTGAATACGGGGTACGCAATCAGCCCCAGCATTTT
>.|TRBV4-1|.|TRBJ1-4
CASSQDRGEFFEKLFF
TGCGCCAGCAGCCAAGATCGGGGGGAATTTTTTGAAAAACTGTTTTTT
>few|TRBV24-1|TRBD2|TRBJ2-1
CATSDPGGSQTSSYNEQFF
TGTGCCACCAGTGACCCGGGAGGCAGCCAGACGAGCTCCTACAATGAGCAGTTCTTC
>few|TRBV5-5|TRBD1|TRBJ1-5
CASSLYQGARQPQHF
TGTGCCAGCAGCTTGTACCAGGGGGCTCGTCAGCCCCAGCATTTT
>once|TRBV18|TRBD2|TRBJ2-5
CASSPSSGGETQYF
TGTGCCAGCTCGCCCTCCAGCGGGGGAGAGACCCAGTACTTC
>.|TRBV6-2/TRBV6-3|.|TRBJ1-6
CASSYSSRGRASPLHF
TGTGCCAGCAGTTACTCCTCGAGGGGCCGGGCTTCACCCCTCCACTTT
>.|TRBV19|.|TRBJ2-2
CASSIVPGLSGELFF
TGTGCCAGTAGTATAGTTCCGGGACTCTCGGGGGAGCTGTTTTTT
>.|TRBV3-1/TRBV3-2|.|TRBJ1-4
CASSSRGGWGEKLFF
TGTGCCAGCAGCTCCCGGGGAGGGTGGGGTGAAAAACTGTTTTTT
>.|TRBV10-2|TRBD1|TRBJ2-5
CATRQGEETQYF
TGCGCCACCAGACAGGGCGAGGAGACCCAGTACTTC
>few|TRBV19|TRBD1|TRBJ1-2
CASSRTIDRANYGYTF
TGTGCCAGTAGTCGCACGATAGACAGGGCTAACTATGGCTACACCTTC
>.|TRBV7-2|.|TRBJ1-2
CASSSDRGAYYGYTF
TGTGCCAGCAGCTCTGATCGGGGGGCTTACTATGGCTACACCTTC
>.|TRBV5-8|TRBD1|TRBJ2-1
CASLGDRREQFF
TGTGCCAGCCTAGGGGACAGACGCGAGCAGTTCTTC
>.|TRBV6-5|.|TRBJ1-2
CASRGGPYGYTF
TGTGCCAGTCGAGGGGGGCCCTATGGCTACACCTTC
>.|TRBV18|.|TRBJ2-3
CASSRYHYDETSTDTQYF
TGTGCCAGCTCACGTTACCACTACGACGAAACTAGCACAGATACGCAGTATTTT
>.|TRBV7-4|TRBD1|TRBJ1-5
CASSRRQGAHLNQPQHF
TGTGCCAGCAGCAGACGACAGGGAGCACACCTCAATCAGCCCCAGCATTTT
>.|TRBV11-3|.|TRBJ1-5
CASSFKRQPQHF
TGTGCCAGCAGCTTTAAGAGGCAGCCCCAGCATTTT
>.|TRBV12-3/TRBV12-4|.|TRBJ1-1
CASRVSYTEAFF
TGTGCCAGCAGGGTCTCGTACACTGAAGCTTTCTTT
>few|TRBV10-1|.|TRBJ2-2
CASTMIIGGELFF
TGCGCCAGCACGATGATAATAGGCGGGGAGCTGTTTTTT
>.|TRBV7-2|TRBD1|TRBJ1-4
CASSSGQLAEKLFF
TGTGCCAGCAGCTCGGGACAGTTGGCGGAAAAACTGTTTTTT
>.|TRBV28|.|TRBJ1-2
CASRSLHGFYYGYTF
TGTGCCAGCAGGTCTCTTCACGGGTTCTACTATGGCTACACCTTC
>.|TRBV7-6|TRBD2|TRBJ2-3
CASSSTGTSGGANTQYF
TGTGCCAGCAGCTCGACTGGGACTAGCGGGGGGGCGAATACGCAGTATTTT
>few|TRBV5-1|TRBD1|TRBJ2-1
CASSIRDRVGEQFF
TGCGCCAGCAGCATCCGGGACAGGGTGGGTGAGCAGTTCTTC
>few|TRBV21-1|.|TRBJ2-2
CASSKTDRDAAGELFF
TGTGCCAGCAGCAAAACAGACAGGGATGCGGCCGGGGAGCTGTTTTTT
>.|TRBV4-3|.|TRBJ1-1
CASSQDYSRGTEAFF
TGCGCCAGCAGCCAAGATTATAGCAGGGGCACTGAAGCTTTCTTT
>.|TRBV7-2|.|TRBJ1-2
CASSFSTGIKGYTF
TGTGCCAGCAGCTTTTCTACAGGGATCAAGGGCTACACCTTC
>.|TRBV4-3|.|TRBJ2-3
CASSRNGAGTDTQYF
TGCGCCAGCAGCCGAAACGGGGCTGGCACAGATACGCAGTATTTT
>.|TRBV10-2|.|TRBJ1-2
CASSESGWYGYTF
TGCGCCAGCAGTGAGTCGGGTTGGTATGGCTACACCTTC
>.|TRBV10-3|.|TRBJ1-1
CAISESTANTEAFF
TGTGCCATCAGTGAGTCGACAGCGAACACTGAAGCTTTCTTT
>.|TRBV24-1|.|TRBJ1-2
CATSESGYGYTF
TGTGCCACCAGTGAGTCTGGCTATGGCTACACCTTC